This TCR beta chain was sequenced for a study of cytomegalovirus exposure and HLA in healthy donors. Study as a whole: Among roughly 180 million T cells, an earlier analysis found about 110 million unique TCR beta sequences. Study-wide points: With high specificity and sensitivity, the classifier reportedly diagnosed cytomegalovirus status. The listing of 150 or so TCR beta chains classed them as cytomegalovirus-associated. Prior analysis indicated that the majority of TCR beta V segments exhibited productivity approximately 87% or approximately 30% of the time.

Worth noting for this clone: Its antigen is unidentified.

Primers included in the PCR were 60 Vbeta and 13 Jbeta primers. TCRdb keeps only in-frame clones here, not all; method: immunoSEQ multiplex PCR. The sample includes around 280,000 clones, about 87% of them seen just once. Trimming took 2 bases from V and 5 from J, leaving 6 bases between them. In germline, CDR1 is WSHSY, CDR2 SAAADI. The CDR3 loop spans 12 amino acids. The chain has TRBV10-2 and TRBJ1-1; D call uncertain. This TCR was recovered from a woman under 30 in good health and CMV-seronegative. The sample taken for sequencing was PBMCs. In nucleotides, the CDR3 is TGCGCCAGCAGTGAGGTACTGACTGAAGCTTTCTTT. Translated: CASSEVLTEAFF.